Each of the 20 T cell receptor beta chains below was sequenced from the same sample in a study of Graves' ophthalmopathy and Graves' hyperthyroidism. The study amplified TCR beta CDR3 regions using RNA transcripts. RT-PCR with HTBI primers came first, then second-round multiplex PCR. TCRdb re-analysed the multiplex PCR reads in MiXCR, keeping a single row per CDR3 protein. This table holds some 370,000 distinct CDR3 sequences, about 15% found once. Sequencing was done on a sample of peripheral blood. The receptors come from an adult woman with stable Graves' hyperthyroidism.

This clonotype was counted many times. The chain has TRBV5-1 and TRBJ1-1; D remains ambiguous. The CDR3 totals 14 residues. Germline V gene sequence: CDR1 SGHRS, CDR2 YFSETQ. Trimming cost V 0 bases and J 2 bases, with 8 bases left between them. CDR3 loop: CASSLAAVNTEAFF. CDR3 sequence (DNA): TGCGCCAGCAGCTTGGCCGCAGTTAACACTGAAGCTTTCTTT.

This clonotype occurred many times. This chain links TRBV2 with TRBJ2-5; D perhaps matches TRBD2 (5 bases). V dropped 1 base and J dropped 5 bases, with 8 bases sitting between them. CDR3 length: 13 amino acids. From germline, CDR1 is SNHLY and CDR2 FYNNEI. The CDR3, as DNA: TGTGCCAGCAGTGAAGGGCGCGGGGAGACCCAGTACTTC. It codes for CASSEGRGETQYF.

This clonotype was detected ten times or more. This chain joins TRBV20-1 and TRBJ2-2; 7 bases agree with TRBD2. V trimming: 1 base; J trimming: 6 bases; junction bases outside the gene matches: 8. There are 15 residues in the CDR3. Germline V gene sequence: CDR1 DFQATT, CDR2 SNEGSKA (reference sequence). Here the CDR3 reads CSARGAGLVAGELFF. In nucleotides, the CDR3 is TGCAGTGCTAGAGGAGCAGGACTAGTGGCCGGGGAGCTGTTTTTT.

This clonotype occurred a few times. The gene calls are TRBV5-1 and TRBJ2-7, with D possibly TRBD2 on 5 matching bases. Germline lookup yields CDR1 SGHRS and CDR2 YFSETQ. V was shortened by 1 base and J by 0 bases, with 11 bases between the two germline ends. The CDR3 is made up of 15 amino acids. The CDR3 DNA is TGCGCCAGCAGCTTGAAGAAGCGGAACTCCTACGAGCAGTACTTC. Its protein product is CASSLKKRNSYEQYF.

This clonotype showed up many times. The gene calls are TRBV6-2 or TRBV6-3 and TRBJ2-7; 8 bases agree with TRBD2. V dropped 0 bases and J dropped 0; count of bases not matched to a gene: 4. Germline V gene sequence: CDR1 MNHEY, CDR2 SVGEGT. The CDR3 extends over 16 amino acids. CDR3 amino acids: CASSYSRLASSYEQYF. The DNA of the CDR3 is TGTGCCAGCAGTTACTCTCGACTAGCGAGCTCCTACGAGCAGTACTTC.

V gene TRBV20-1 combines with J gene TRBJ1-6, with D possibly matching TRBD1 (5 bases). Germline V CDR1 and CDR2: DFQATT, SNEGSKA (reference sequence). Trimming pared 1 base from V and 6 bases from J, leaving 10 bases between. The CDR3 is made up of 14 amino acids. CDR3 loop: CSARGQKLNSPLHF. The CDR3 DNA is TGCAGTGCTAGAGGACAGAAACTTAATTCACCCCTCCACTTT.

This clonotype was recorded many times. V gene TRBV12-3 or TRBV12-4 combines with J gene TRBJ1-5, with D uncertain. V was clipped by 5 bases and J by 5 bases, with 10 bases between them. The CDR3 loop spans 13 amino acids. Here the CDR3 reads CASSRRPDQPQHF. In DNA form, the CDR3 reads TGTGCCAGCAGTCGACGCCCCGATCAGCCCCAGCATTTT.

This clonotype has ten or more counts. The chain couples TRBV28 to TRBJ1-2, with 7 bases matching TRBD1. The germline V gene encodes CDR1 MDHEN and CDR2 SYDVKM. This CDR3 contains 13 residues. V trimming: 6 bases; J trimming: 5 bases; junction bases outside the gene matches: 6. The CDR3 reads CASRPPGQYGYTF. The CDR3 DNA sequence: TGTGCCAGCAGGCCTCCGGGACAGTATGGCTACACCTTC.

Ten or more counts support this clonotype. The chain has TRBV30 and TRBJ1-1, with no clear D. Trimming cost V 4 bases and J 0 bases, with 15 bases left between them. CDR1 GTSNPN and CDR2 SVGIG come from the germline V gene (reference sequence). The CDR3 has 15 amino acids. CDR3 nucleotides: TGTGCCTGGACCCCAGTGGCAAGCATGAACACTGAAGCTTTCTTT. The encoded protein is CAWTPVASMNTEAFF.

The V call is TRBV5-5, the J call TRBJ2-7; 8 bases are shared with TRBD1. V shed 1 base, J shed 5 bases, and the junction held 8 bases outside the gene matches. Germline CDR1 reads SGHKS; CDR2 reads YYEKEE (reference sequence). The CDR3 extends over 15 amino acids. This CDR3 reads CASSLYLGQGDEQYF. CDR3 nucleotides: TGTGCCAGCAGCTTGTACCTAGGACAGGGTGACGAGCAGTACTTC.

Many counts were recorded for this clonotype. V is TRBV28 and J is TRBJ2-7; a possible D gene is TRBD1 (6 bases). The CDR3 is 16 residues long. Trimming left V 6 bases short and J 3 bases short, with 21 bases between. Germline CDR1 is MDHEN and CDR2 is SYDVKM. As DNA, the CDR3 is TGTGCCAGCAGCCCCCTCGGGGACATAGGATTCTACGAGCAGTACTTC. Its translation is CASSPLGDIGFYEQYF.

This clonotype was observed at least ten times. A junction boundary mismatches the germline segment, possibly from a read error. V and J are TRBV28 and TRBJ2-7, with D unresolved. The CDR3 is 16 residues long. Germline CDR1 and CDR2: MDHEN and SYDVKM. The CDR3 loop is CASQQFARSLRAERYF. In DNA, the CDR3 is TGTGCCAGCCAGCAATTTGCCAGGAGTCTGAGAGCAGAGCGGTACTTC. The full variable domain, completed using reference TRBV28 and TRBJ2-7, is DVKVTQSSRYLVKRTGEKVFLECVQDMDHENMFWYRQDPGLGLRLIYFSYDVKMKEKGDIPEGYSVSREKKERFSLILESASTNQTSMYLCASQQFARSLRAERYFGPGTRLTVT.

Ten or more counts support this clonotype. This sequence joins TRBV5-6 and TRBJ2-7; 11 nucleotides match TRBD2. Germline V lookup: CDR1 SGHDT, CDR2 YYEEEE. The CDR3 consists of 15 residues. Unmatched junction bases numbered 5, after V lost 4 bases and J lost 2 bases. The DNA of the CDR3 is TGTGCCAGCAGCACCTATAGCGGGAGGGCCTACGAGCAGTACTTC. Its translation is CASSTYSGRAYEQYF.

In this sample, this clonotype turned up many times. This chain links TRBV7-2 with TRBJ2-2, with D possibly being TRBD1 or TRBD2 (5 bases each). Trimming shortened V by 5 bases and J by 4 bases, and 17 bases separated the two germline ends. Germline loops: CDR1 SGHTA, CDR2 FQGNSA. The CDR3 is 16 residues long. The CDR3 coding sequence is TGTGCCAGCAGCCAGTCCCGGGGCATCGGCACCGGGGAGCTGTTTTTT. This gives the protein CASSQSRGIGTGELFF.

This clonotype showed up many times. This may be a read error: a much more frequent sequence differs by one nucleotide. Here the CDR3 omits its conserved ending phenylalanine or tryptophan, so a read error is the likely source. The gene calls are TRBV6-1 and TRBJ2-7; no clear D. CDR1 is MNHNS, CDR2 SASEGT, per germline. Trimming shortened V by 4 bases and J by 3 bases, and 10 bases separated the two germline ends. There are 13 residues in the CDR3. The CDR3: CASSALVGYEQYL. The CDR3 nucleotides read TGTGCCAGCAGTGCTCTAGTGGGCTACGAGCAGTACCTC.

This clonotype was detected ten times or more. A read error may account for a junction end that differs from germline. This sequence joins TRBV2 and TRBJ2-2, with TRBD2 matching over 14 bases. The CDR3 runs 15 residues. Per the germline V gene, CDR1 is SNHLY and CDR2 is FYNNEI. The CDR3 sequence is CASTGTSGSVGELFF. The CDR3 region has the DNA TGTGCCAGCACGGGGACTAGCGGGAGTGTCGGGGAACTGTTTTTT.

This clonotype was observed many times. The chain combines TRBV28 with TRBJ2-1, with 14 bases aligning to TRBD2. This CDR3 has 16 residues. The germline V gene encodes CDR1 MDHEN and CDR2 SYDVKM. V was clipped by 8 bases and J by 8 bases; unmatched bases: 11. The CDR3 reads CASHSGLAGVRYEQFF. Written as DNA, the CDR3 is TGTGCCAGCCACTCGGGACTAGCGGGAGTTAGGTATGAGCAGTTCTTC.

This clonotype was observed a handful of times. For the CDR3, the DNA is TGCGCCAGCAGCCCGTCCAGGGGGCGCAGGGCTGAAGCTTTCTTT. Translating it yields CASSPSRGRRAEAFF. The chain has TRBV5-1 and TRBJ1-1; 8 nucleotides align to TRBD1. The CDR3 is 15 amino acids. Germline CDR1 SGHRS, CDR2 YFSETQ. Germline trimming cut 4 bases from V and 6 bases from J; bases unmatched to any gene: 11.

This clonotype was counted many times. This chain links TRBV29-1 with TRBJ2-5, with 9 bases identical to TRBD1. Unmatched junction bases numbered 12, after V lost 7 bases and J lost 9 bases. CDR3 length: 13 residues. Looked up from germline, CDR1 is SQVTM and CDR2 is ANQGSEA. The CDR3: CSAPPGQGQAQYF. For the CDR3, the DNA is TGCAGCGCCCCGCCCGGACAGGGGCAGGCCCAGTACTTC. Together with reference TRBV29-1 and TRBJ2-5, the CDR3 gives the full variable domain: SAVISQKPSRDICQRGTSLTIQCQVDSQVTMMFWYRQQPGQSLTLIATANQGSEATYESGFVIDKFPISRPNLTFSTLTVSNMSPEDSSIYLCSAPPGQGQAQYFGPGTRLLVL.

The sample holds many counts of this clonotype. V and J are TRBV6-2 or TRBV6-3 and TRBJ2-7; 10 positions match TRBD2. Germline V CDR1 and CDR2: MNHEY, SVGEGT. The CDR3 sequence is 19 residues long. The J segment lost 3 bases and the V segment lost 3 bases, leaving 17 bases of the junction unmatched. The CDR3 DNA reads TGTGCCAGCAGTTATACCTTGCTAGCGGGAGAGTACGGTTTCTACGAGCAGTACTTC. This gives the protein CASSYTLLAGEYGFYEQYF.